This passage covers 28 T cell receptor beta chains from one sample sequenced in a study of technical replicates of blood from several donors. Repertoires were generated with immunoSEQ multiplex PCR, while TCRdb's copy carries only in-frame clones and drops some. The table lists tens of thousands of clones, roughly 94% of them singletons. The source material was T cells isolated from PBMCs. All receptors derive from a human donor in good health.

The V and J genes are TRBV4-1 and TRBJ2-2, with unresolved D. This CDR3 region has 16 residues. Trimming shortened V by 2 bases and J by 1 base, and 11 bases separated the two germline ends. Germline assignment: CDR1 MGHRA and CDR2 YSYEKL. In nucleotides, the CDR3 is TGCGCCAGCAGCCAAAGCCAGACTGTGAACACCGGGGAGCTGTTTTTT. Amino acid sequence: CASSQSQTVNTGELFF.

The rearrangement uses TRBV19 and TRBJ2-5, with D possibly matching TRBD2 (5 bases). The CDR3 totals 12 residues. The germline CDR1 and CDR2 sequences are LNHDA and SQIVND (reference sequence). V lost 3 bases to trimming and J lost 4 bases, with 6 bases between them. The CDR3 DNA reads TGTGCCAGTAGTATCAGCGGAGAGACCCAGTACTTC. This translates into CASSISGETQYF. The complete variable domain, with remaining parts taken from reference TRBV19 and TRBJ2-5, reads DGGITQSPKYLFRKEGQNVTLSCEQNLNHDAMYWYRQDPGQGLRLIYYSQIVNDFQKGDIAEGYSVSREKKESFPLTVTSAQKNPTAFYLCASSISGETQYFGPGTRLLVL.

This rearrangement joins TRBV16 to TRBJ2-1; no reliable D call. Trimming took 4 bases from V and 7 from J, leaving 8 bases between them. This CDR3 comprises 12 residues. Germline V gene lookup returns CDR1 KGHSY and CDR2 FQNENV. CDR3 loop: CASSPTRNEQFF. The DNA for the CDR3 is TGTGCCAGCAGCCCCACCAGAAATGAGCAGTTCTTC.

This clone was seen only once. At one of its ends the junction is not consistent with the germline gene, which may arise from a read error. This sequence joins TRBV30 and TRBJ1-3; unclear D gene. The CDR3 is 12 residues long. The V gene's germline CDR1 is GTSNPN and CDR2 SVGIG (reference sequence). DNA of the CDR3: TGTGCCTGGAGTGTACTTGGAGACACCATATATTTT. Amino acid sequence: CAWSVLGDTIYF.

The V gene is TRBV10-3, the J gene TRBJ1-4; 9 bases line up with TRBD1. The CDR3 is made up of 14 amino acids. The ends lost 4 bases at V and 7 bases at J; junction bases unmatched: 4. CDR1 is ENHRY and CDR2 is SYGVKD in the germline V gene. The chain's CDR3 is CAISAGQGIEKLFF. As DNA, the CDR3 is TGTGCCATCAGTGCGGGACAGGGTATTGAAAAACTGTTTTTT.

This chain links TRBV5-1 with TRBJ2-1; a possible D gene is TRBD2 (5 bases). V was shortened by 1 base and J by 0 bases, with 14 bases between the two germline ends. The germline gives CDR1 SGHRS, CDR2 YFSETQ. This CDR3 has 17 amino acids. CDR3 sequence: CASSLKVEVSSYNEQFF. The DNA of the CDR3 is TGCGCCAGCAGCTTGAAGGTGGAGGTTAGCTCCTACAATGAGCAGTTCTTC. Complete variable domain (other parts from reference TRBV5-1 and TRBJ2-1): KAGVTQTPRYLIKTRGQQVTLSCSPISGHRSVSWYQQTPGQGLQFLFEYFSETQRNKGNFPGRFSGRQFSNSRSEMNVSTLELGDSALYLCASSLKVEVSSYNEQFFGPGTRLTVL.

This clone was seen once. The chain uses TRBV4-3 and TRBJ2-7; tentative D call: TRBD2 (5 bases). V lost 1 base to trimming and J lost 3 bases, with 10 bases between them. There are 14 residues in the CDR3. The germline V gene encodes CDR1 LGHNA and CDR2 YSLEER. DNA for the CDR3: TGCGCCAGCAGCCAAGGGGTCAGCGGCTACGAGCAGTACTTC. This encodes CASSQGVSGYEQYF.

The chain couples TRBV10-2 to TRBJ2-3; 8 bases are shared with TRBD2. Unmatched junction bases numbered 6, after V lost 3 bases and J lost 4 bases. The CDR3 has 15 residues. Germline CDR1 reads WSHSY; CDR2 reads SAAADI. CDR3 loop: CASSDGAGGADTQYF. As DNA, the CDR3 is TGCGCCAGCAGTGATGGGGCGGGGGGCGCAGATACGCAGTATTTT.

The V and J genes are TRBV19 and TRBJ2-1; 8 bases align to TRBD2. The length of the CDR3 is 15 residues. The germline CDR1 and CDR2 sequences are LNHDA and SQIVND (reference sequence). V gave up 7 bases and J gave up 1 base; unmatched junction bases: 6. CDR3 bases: TGTGCCAGTACCACGGGACTAGGGTCCTACAATGAGCAGTTCTTC. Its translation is CASTTGLGSYNEQFF.

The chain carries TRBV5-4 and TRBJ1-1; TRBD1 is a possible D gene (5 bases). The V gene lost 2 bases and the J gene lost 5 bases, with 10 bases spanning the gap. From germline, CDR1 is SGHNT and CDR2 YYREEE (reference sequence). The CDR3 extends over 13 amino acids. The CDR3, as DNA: TGTGCCAGCAGCTTCAGGGTTAGAACTGAAGCTTTCTTT. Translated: CASSFRVRTEAFF.

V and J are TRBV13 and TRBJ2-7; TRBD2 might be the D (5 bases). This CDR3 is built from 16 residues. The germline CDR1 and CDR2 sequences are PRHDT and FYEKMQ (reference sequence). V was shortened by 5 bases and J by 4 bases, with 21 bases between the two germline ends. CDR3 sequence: CASSQNTGPGDYEQYF. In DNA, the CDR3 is TGTGCCAGCAGCCAAAACACCGGGCCCGGGGATTACGAGCAGTACTTC.

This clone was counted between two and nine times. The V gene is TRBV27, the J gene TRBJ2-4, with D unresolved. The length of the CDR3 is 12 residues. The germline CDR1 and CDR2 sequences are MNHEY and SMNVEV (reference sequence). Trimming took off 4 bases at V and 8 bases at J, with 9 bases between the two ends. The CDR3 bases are TGTGCCAGCAGTTCCTCGACTCACATTCAGTACTTC. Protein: CASSSSTHIQYF.

CDR3 sequence: CASSQSSGRYEQYF. As DNA, the CDR3 is TGCGCCAGCAGCCAAAGTAGCGGGCGCTACGAGCAGTACTTC. The chain employs TRBV4-1 and TRBJ2-7, with 7 bases identical to TRBD2. Germline-derived CDR1 and CDR2 are MGHRA and YSYEKL. J lost 3 bases, V lost 2 bases, and 4 bases had no gene match. This CDR3 has 14 residues.

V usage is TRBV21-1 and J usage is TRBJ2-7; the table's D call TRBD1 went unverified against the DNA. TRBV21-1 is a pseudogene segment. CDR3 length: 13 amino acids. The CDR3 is CASRGRRNYEQYF. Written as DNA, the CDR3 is TGTGCCAGCAGGGGGCGACGGAACTACGAGCAGTACTTC.

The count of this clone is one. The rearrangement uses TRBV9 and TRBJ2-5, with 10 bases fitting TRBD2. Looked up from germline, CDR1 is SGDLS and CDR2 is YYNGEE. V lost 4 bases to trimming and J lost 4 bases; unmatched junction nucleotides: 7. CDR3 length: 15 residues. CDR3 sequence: CASSSRLAGGETQYF. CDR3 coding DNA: TGTGCCAGCAGCTCCCGTTTAGCGGGAGGAGAGACCCAGTACTTC.

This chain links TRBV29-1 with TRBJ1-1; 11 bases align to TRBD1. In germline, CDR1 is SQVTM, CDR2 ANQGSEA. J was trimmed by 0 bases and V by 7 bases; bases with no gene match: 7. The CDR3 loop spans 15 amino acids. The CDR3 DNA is TGCAGCGCCTCCGGGACAGGGGGTGTGAACACTGAAGCTTTCTTT. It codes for CSASGTGGVNTEAFF.

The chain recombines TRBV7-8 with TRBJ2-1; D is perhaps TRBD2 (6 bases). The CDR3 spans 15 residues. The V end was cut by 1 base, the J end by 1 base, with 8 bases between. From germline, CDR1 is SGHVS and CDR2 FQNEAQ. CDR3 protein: CASSLEEGSYNEQFF. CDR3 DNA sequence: TGTGCCAGCAGCTTAGAGGAGGGGTCCTACAATGAGCAGTTCTTC.

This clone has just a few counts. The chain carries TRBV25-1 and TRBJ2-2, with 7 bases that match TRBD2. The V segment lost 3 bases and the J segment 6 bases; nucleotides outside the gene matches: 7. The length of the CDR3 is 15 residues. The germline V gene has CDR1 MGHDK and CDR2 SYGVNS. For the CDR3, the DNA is TGTGCCAGCAGTGAGCGGGAGCGGGAATCCGGGGAGCTGTTTTTT. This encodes CASSERERESGELFF.

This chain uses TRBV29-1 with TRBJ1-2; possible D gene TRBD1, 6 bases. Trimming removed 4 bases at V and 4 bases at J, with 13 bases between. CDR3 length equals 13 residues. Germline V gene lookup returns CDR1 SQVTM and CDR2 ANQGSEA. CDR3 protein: CSVVLGGGYGYTF. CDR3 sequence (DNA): TGCAGCGTTGTCCTAGGGGGGGGCTATGGCTACACCTTC.

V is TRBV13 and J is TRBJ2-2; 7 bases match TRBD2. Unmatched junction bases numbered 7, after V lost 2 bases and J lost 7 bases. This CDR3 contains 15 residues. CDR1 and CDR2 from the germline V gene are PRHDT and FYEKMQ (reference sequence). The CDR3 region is CASSLTRENVGELFF. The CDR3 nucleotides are TGTGCCAGCAGCTTAACGCGGGAGAATGTCGGGGAGCTGTTTTTT. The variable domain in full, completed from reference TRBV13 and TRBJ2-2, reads AAGVIQSPRHLIKEKRETATLKCYPIPRHDTVYWYQQGPGQDPQFLISFYEKMQSDKGSIPDRFSAQQFSDYHSELNMSSLELGDSALYFCASSLTRENVGELFFGEGSRLTVL.

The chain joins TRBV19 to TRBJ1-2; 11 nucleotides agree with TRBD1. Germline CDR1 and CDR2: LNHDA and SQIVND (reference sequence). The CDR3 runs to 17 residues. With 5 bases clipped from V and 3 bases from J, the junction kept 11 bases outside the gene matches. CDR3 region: CASSDISPGQGDYGYTF. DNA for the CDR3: TGTGCCAGTAGTGATATTTCCCCGGGACAGGGGGACTATGGCTACACCTTC.

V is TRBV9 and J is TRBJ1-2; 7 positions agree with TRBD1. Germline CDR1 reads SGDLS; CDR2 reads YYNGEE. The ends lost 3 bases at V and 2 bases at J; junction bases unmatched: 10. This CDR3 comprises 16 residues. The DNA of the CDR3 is TGTGCCAGCAGCGAATTAGGACAGGCACAGAACTATGGCTACACCTTC. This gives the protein CASSELGQAQNYGYTF.

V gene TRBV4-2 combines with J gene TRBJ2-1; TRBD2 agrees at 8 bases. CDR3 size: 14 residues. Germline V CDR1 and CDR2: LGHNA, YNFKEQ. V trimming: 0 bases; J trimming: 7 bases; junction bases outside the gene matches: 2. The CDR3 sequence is CASSQEGLVNEQFF. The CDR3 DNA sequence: TGTGCCAGCAGCCAAGAGGGACTAGTAAATGAGCAGTTCTTC.

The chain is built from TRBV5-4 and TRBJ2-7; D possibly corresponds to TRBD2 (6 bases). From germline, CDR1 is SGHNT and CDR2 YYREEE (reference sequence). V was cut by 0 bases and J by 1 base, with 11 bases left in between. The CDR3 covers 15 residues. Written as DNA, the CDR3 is TGTGCCAGCAGCTTGGGAGGCGCGGGATCCTACGAGCAGTACTTC. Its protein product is CASSLGGAGSYEQYF.

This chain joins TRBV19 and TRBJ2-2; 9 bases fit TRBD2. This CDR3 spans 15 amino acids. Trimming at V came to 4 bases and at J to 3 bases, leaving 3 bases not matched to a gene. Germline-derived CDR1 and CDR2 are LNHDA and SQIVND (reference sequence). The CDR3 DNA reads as TGTGCCAGTAGTAATAGCGGGAGTTACACCGGGGAGCTGTTTTTT. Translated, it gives CASSNSGSYTGELFF.

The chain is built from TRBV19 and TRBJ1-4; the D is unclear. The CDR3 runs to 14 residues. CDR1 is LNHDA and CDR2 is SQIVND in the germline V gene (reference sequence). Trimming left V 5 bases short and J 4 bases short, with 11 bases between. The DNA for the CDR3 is TGTGCCAGTAGTTTCGGTGCCCTTAATGAAAAACTGTTTTTT. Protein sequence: CASSFGALNEKLFF.

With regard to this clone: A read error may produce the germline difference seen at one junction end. CDR3 region: CASSLGTMMAAVIF. The CDR3 bases are TGTGCCAGCAGCTTGGGAACGATGATGGCGGCGGTGATCTTC. The chain combines TRBV5-6 with TRBJ2-1; D unclear. This CDR3 spans 14 amino acids. CDR1 and CDR2 from the germline V gene are SGHDT and YYEEEE.

Here the CDR3 DNA reads TGTGCCAGCCGAGGGAGAGGAGACACCGGGGAGCTGTTTTTT. Protein sequence: CASRGRGDTGELFF. This chain uses TRBV2 with TRBJ2-2; possibly TRBD2 for D (5 bases). Germline loops: CDR1 SNHLY, CDR2 FYNNEI. V lost 8 bases, J lost 3 bases, and 13 bases lay in between. CDR3 length: 14 amino acids. Variable domain in full (rest from reference TRBV2 and TRBJ2-2): EPEVTQTPSHQVTQMGQEVILRCVPISNHLYFYWYRQILGQKVEFLVSFYNNEISEKSEIFDDQFSVERPDGSNFTLKIRSTKLEDSAMYFCASRGRGDTGELFFGEGSRLTVL.